This TCR beta chain came from a study of PD-1 blockade in classical Hodgkin lymphoma. Broader study findings: TCR diversity in CD4+, not CD8+, cells rose significantly by C4D1.

Assay: immunoSEQ multiplex PCR; the TCRdb copy retains only in-frame clones and omits some. Among about 100,000 clones, roughly 83% were seen once, and the ten largest hold 10% to 15%. Following autologous stem cell transplantation, relapse occurred in every patient, and exposure to brentuximab vedotin varied. To note about this clone: As yet, its antigen is unknown.

The sequence was obtained from a human donor with classical Hodgkin lymphoma. Sequenced here: peripheral blood mononuclear cells (PBMCs), sampled at baseline.

The CDR3 loop reads CASSDPRDHTDTQYF. In DNA, the CDR3 is TGTGCCAGCAGCGACCCCCGGGACCACACAGATACGCAGTATTTT. The rearrangement uses TRBV9 and TRBJ2-3, with D possibly called TRBD1 or TRBD2 (5 bases each). This CDR3 region has 15 residues. V lost 3 bases and J 2 bases, leaving 13 bases between the germline ends. Germline V CDR1 and CDR2: SGDLS, YYNGEE.